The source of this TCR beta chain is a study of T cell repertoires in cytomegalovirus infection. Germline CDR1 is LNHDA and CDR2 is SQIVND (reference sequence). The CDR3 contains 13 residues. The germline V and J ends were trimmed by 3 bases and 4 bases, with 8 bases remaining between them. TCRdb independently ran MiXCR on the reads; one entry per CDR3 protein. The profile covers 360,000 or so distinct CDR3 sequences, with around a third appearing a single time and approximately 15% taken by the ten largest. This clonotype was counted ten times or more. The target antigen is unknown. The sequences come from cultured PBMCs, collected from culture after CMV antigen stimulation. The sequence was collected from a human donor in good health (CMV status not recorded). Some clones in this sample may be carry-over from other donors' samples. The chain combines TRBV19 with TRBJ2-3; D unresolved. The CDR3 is CASSIAAADTQYF. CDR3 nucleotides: TGTGCCAGTAGTATTGCGGCGGCAGATACGCAGTATTTT.